This TCR beta chain was sequenced in a study of blood T cell repertoires in COVID-19. Whole-study context: COVID-19 samples, acute and convalescent, were from the United States, Italy and Spain. PBMCs, B-cell-depleted T cells, or T cells were the source of the cDNA or gDNA that made up the material.

As handled by the study authors: Amplification from reference gene primers served as the basis for estimated nucleated cell counts. Method: immunoSEQ multiplex PCR; TCRdb's copy keeps in-frame clones and lacks some. The D gene and trimming were derived from the DNA, and the V and J assignments and clone size from that table. The data show about 140,000 clones, about 83% seen once. Trimming took off 7 bases at V and 0 bases at J, with 13 bases between the two ends. The CDR3 covers 14 residues. CDR1 is SGHRS, CDR2 YFSETQ, per germline. Sample: peripheral blood. This chain connects TRBV5-1 to TRBJ1-1; D ambiguous. The TCR sequence derives from a man in his forties or fifties with acute or convalescent COVID-19. CDR3 sequence reads: CASAPGWVNTEAFF. The CDR3 DNA is TGCGCCAGCGCCCCGGGATGGGTGAACACTGAAGCTTTCTTT.